A single sample gave rise to the 21 T cell receptor beta chains below, sequenced in a study of metastatic and nonmetastatic thyroid tumors. TCRdb recomputed clones from the PCR reads via MiXCR. Seen here are 100,000 or so clones, about 15% observed once, and the top ten hold 3.6%. All patients reached thyroid surgery having received no treatment beforehand. The sequencing input was blood. These receptor sequences come from a female donor with papillary thyroid cancer or a benign thyroid nodule (not recorded which). Some clones in this sample may be carry-over from other donors' samples.

This clone was counted ten times or more. J is TRBJ2-1 and V is TRBV2; 7 bases are shared with TRBD2. V dropped 6 bases and J dropped 8; count of bases not matched to a gene: 4. The CDR3 extends over 12 amino acids. The germline gives CDR1 SNHLY, CDR2 FYNNEI. CDR3 sequence: CASSPTSHEQFF. The CDR3, as DNA: TGTGCCAGCAGCCCGACTAGCCATGAGCAGTTCTTC.

This clone has at least ten counts. The rearrangement links TRBV6-6 to TRBJ2-3; 13 bases align to TRBD2. J gave up 2 bases and V 2 bases, and 1 base lay outside the gene matches. CDR1 is MNHNY and CDR2 is SVGAGI in the germline V gene (reference sequence). The CDR3 has 16 residues. For the CDR3, the DNA is TGTGCCAGCAGTTACGGACTAGCGGGGGCCACAGATACGCAGTATTTT. It codes for CASSYGLAGATDTQYF.

This clone was seen repeatedly, ten times or more. This chain uses TRBV7-2 with TRBJ2-7; tentatively, D is TRBD2 (6 bases). Germline V CDR1 and CDR2: SGHTA, FQGNSA. Between the trimmed V and J ends, which lost 0 bases and 6 bases, there was a span of 6 bases. The CDR3 has 12 residues. The CDR3 DNA sequence: TGTGCCAGCAGCTTAGCCGGGAGCGAGCAGTACTTC. Protein product: CASSLAGSEQYF.

This clone was detected ten times or more. The chain has TRBV10-1 and TRBJ2-3, with 7 bases fitting TRBD1. Germline assignment: CDR1 WNHNN and CDR2 SYGVQD (reference sequence). Trimming at V came to 6 bases and at J to 0 bases, leaving 12 bases not matched to a gene. The CDR3 length is 17 residues. CDR3 region: CASRGRGGLASTDTQYF. Written as DNA, the CDR3 is TGCGCCAGCAGGGGGCGAGGGGGCCTAGCTAGCACAGATACGCAGTATTTT.

This clone was observed many times. The chain employs TRBV5-6 and TRBJ2-7, with a possible D match to TRBD1 (6 bases). V gave up 4 bases and J gave up 6 bases, with 17 bases separating them. Germline V gene sequence: CDR1 SGHDT, CDR2 YYEEEE. The CDR3 consists of 14 residues. The CDR3 DNA is TGTGCCAGCAGCCTTATTACAGGGAACGGCGAGCAGTACTTC. The encoded protein is CASSLITGNGEQYF.

This clone has at least ten counts. Within the sample, other DNA sequences also encode this same CDR3. The chain combines TRBV4-2 with TRBJ2-1; D possibly uses TRBD1 or TRBD2 (5 bases each). Germline lookup yields CDR1 LGHNA and CDR2 YNFKEQ. The germline V and J ends were trimmed by 1 base and 6 bases, with 22 bases remaining between them. This CDR3 region has 18 residues. The CDR3 spells CASSQVDRGRGAINEQFF. Written as DNA, the CDR3 is TGTGCCAGCAGCCAAGTTGATCGTGGGAGAGGGGCGATCAATGAGCAGTTCTTC.

CDR3 nucleotides: TGTGCCATCAGAGGACAGGGAGTACAAGTCATGACTTTC. This codes for CAIRGQGVQVMTF. The rearrangement links TRBV10-3 to TRBJ2-6; TRBD1 matches 8 bases. CDR3 size: 13 residues. The germline V gene encodes CDR1 ENHRY and CDR2 SYGVKD. With V trimmed by 6 bases and J by 17 bases, 12 bases remained unmatched.

The chain recombines TRBV28 with TRBJ1-2; no clear D gene. Looked up from germline, CDR1 is MDHEN and CDR2 is SYDVKM. This CDR3 comprises 13 residues. V was clipped by 6 bases and J by 7 bases, with 15 bases between them. The CDR3, as DNA: TGTGCCAGCAGGAGAATTGGGTTTTCTGGCTACACCTTC. Encoded protein: CASRRIGFSGYTF.

In the case of this clone: Here the CDR3 omits its conserved ending phenylalanine or tryptophan, so a read error is the likely source. The CDR3: CASIGGSGYTL. As DNA, the CDR3 is TGTGCCAGTATCGGGGGTAGCGGCTACACCCTC. The rearrangement uses TRBV19 and TRBJ1-2; D possibly corresponds to TRBD1 (5 bases). V was pared by 7 bases and J by 8 bases, with 11 bases between. The CDR3 has 11 residues. Germline V CDR1 and CDR2: LNHDA, SQIVND (reference sequence).

This clone has a count of ten or more. The chain links TRBV20-1 to TRBJ1-1, with D perhaps matching TRBD1 (5 bases). The germline V and J ends were trimmed by 6 bases and 0 bases, with 14 bases remaining between them. The germline V gene has CDR1 DFQATT and CDR2 SNEGSKA (reference sequence). This CDR3 region has 14 residues. CDR3 protein: CSATGTRMNTEAFF. The CDR3 nucleotides are TGCAGTGCGACCGGGACCAGAATGAACACTGAAGCTTTCTTT.

This clone was picked up a small number of times. Just one base apart from a much larger clone, this may be a read error. The same CDR3 also results from other DNA sequences found in this sample. This sequence joins TRBV7-2 and TRBJ2-3; D gene unclear. The germline CDR1 and CDR2 sequences are SGHTA and FQGNSA. V was trimmed by 5 bases and J by 4 bases, leaving 7 bases between them. This CDR3 contains 12 residues. CDR3 residues: CASSRTPDTQYF. CDR3 nucleotide sequence: TGTGCCAGCAGCAGGACGCCAGATACGCAGTATTTT.

As concerns this clone: A much larger clone differs by one base, so this may be a read error. The identical CDR3 is also encoded by other nucleotide sequences in the sample. This chain uses TRBV20-1 with TRBJ2-2; a possible D gene is TRBD1 (5 bases). The germline CDR1 and CDR2 sequences are DFQATT and SNEGSKA (reference sequence). CDR3 length: 14 amino acids. The DNA of the CDR3 is TGCAGTGCTAGTGTGGCAGGGAACACCGGTGAGCTGTTTTTT. This encodes CSASVAGNTGELFF.

Turning to this clone: A much larger clonotype is one base distant, so this may be a read error. The J gene is TRBJ2-6, the V gene TRBV7-9; D uncertain. Germline values: CDR1 SEHNR, CDR2 FQNEAQ (reference sequence). This CDR3 spans 15 amino acids. The CDR3 region is CASSFLISGSNVLTF. Written as DNA, the CDR3 is TGTGCCAGCAGCTTCCTGATCTCTGGGTCCAACGTCCTGACTTTC. Using reference TRBV7-9 and TRBJ2-6 for the parts outside the CDR3, the full variable domain is DTGVSQNPRHKITKRGQNVTFRCDPISEHNRLYWYRQTLGQGPEFLTYFQNEAQLEKSRLLSDRFSAERPKGSFSTLEIQRTEQGDSAMYLCASSFLISGSNVLTFGAGSRLTVL.

About this clone itself: This may be a read error: a much more frequent sequence differs by one nucleotide. This rearrangement joins TRBV15 to TRBJ1-5; D remains ambiguous. Germline CDR1 LNHNV, CDR2 YYDKDF (reference sequence). This CDR3 has 19 residues. V was clipped by 3 bases and J by 4 bases, with 25 bases between them. CDR3 DNA: TGTGCCACCAGCAGGCGCCCCGATGCCGTATTTGAAGGGAATCAGCCCCAGCATTTT. It translates to CATSRRPDAVFEGNQPQHF.

This clone has a count of ten or more. The gene calls are TRBV5-1 and TRBJ1-2; 7 bases are a match to TRBD1. Germline CDR1 is SGHRS and CDR2 is YFSETQ. V lost 5 bases, J lost 8 bases, and 21 bases stayed unmatched. The CDR3 spans 17 residues. CDR3 residues: CASRLTPKTGVLQGYTF. DNA for the CDR3: TGCGCCAGCAGGCTAACCCCAAAAACAGGGGTACTGCAAGGCTACACCTTC.

This clone was seen ten or more times. The genes are TRBV20-1 and TRBJ1-4; maybe TRBD1 (6 bases). CDR1 and CDR2 from the germline V gene are DFQATT and SNEGSKA (reference sequence). V shed 6 bases and J shed 0 bases, with 11 bases lying between them. CDR3 length equals 14 residues. The CDR3, as DNA: TGCAGTGCACGCAGGGGCGCAACTAATGAAAAACTGTTTTTT. Residues: CSARRGATNEKLFF.

This clone was seen more than once but under ten times. V gene TRBV7-2 combines with J gene TRBJ2-1; no firm D call. CDR1 is SGHTA, CDR2 FQGNSA, per germline. The CDR3 is 15 amino acids. V dropped 2 bases and J dropped 6 bases, with 14 bases sitting between them. CDR3 sequence: CASSLSIGPSNEQFF. In DNA form, the CDR3 reads TGTGCCAGCAGCTTATCGATCGGCCCGTCCAATGAGCAGTTCTTC.

This clone has just a few counts. Since a much larger clone is just one base distant, this may be a read error. Different DNA sequences within this sample yield the same CDR3. The genes are TRBV12-5 and TRBJ2-4, with TRBD1 matching 7 bases. CDR1 is LGHNT and CDR2 is FRNRAP in the germline V gene. Trimming took 7 bases from V and 4 from J; bases not matched to a gene: 4. The length of the CDR3 is 13 residues. CDR3 in amino acids: CASAGDSKNIQYF. DNA for the CDR3: TGTGCTAGTGCAGGGGACAGTAAAAACATTCAGTACTTC. Together with reference TRBV12-5 and TRBJ2-4, the CDR3 gives the full variable domain: DARVTQTPRHKVTEMGQEVTMRCQPILGHNTVFWYRQTMMQGLELLAYFRNRAPLDDSGMPKDRFSAEMPDATLATLKIQPSEPRDSAVYFCASAGDSKNIQYFGAGTRLSVL.

This clone has at least ten counts. This chain uses TRBV10-3 with TRBJ1-2; 7 nucleotides line up with TRBD1. Trimming took 3 bases from V and 4 from J; bases not matched to a gene: 5. CDR1 is ENHRY, CDR2 SYGVKD, per germline. This CDR3 is 14 amino acids long. CDR3 DNA: TGTGCCATCAGTGAAAAGGACAGGACCTATGGCTACACCTTC. This gives the protein CAISEKDRTYGYTF.

This clone has just a few counts. This rearrangement joins TRBV12-3 or TRBV12-4 to TRBJ2-1, with 12 nucleotides matching TRBD2. This CDR3 comprises 17 residues. The J segment lost 8 bases and the V segment lost 7 bases, leaving 15 bases of the junction unmatched. The DNA of the CDR3 is TGTGCCAGCACCCCGGGCACCTGGGCTAGCGGGGGGGATGAGCAGTTCTTC. It yields the protein CASTPGTWASGGDEQFF.

This clone was found many times. The V call is TRBV5-6, the J call TRBJ1-1, with 11 bases fitting TRBD1. The V and J ends lost 3 bases and 5 bases, in that order; junction bases with no gene match: 9. The germline V gene has CDR1 SGHDT and CDR2 YYEEEE. The CDR3 has 16 amino acids. The CDR3: CASSYDPGTGGTEAFF. The CDR3 region has the DNA TGTGCCAGCAGCTACGATCCCGGGACAGGGGGGACTGAAGCTTTCTTT.